This TCR beta chain appears in the sequencing data of a study of blood T cell repertoires in COVID-19. V shed 5 bases and J shed 1 base, with 6 bases lying between them. The CDR3 is 12 residues long. Looked up from germline, CDR1 is SGHVS and CDR2 is FQNEAQ. As processed by the authors: Amplification from reference gene primers served as the basis for estimated nucleated cell counts. Produced via immunoSEQ multiplex PCR; TCRdb's table is partial and in-frame only. That table is the source of V, J and clone size, and D and trimming were worked out from the DNA. The data contain around 94,000 clones, under 90% of them seen just once; the ten biggest clones take up around 20%.

The chain couples TRBV7-8 to TRBJ2-7; D unresolved. The source material was peripheral blood. The origin of this receptor is a human donor in a cohort sampled during active COVID-19. DNA of the CDR3: TGTGCCAGCAGCCGCCTATCCTACGAGCAGTACTTC. It codes for CASSRLSYEQYF.